This T cell receptor (beta chain) appears in the sequencing data of a study of Ad26.COV2.S vaccination and SARS-CoV-2 variants. In the study overall: Donor was in the COV1001 Ad26.COV2.S trial arm.

Germline V gene sequence: CDR1 KGHSH, CDR2 LQKENI. Trimming took off 3 bases at V and 5 bases at J, with 20 bases between the two ends. The CDR3 loop spans 17 amino acids. The method was immunoSEQ multiplex PCR; TCRdb's version includes in-frame clones alone and lacks a portion of them. The sample has 450,000 to 550,000 clones, roughly 87% seen once; the top ten hold about 2.4%. Only one count was recorded for this clone. Specified treatment: 19 received Ad26.COV2.S at low or high dose, single or two shots; 5 received placebo; per-sample allocation not given. Sample collection was performed on day 63 after the first vaccine or placebo injection. This Boston cohort included adults aged 18-55 years.

The sequencing here drew on peripheral blood, taken in a trial of Ad26.COV2.S vaccine versus placebo. The sequence was obtained from a person between 18 and 60 years old who received the Ad26.COV2.S COVID-19 vaccine or a placebo. V usage is TRBV18 and J usage is TRBJ1-5; D not certain. This CDR3 reads CASSPKLLANYHQPQHF. The CDR3 DNA sequence: TGTGCCAGCTCACCCAAGTTGTTAGCGAATTACCATCAGCCCCAGCATTTT.